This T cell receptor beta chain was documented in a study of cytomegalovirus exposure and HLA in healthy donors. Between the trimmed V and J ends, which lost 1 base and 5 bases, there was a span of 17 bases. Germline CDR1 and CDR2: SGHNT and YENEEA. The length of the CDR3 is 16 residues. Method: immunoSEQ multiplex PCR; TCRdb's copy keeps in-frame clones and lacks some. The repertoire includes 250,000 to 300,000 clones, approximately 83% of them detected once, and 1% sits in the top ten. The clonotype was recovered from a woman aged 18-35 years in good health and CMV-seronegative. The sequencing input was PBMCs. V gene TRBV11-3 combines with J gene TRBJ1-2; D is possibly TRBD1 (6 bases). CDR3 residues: CASSLGPGGQLYGYTF. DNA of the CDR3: TGTGCCAGCAGCTTAGGTCCTGGAGGACAGTTATATGGCTACACCTTC.